This entry lists 3 T cell receptor beta chains sequenced from one sample in a study of a mutant IDH1 vaccine in newly diagnosed glioma. Stated time point: week 5, during vaccination. Vaccination comprised doses that each held 300 ug of mutant IDH1 20-mer peptide, plus topical imiquimod. Generated by immunoSEQ multiplex PCR, the TCRdb table keeps only in-frame clones and is missing some. The data contain around 35,000 clones, around 85% of them singletons. No antigen has been identified for these receptors. Here the sequenced sample was PBMCs, taken from a glioma patient whose treatment included an IDH1 peptide vaccine. The receptors here all came from a man younger than 40 with glioma.

J is TRBJ2-5 and V is TRBV30; TRBD1 matches at 10 bases. The end of the DNA is better explained by TRBJ2-7, so the J call may be wrong. CDR3 length: 13 residues. Per germline, CDR1 GTSNPN and CDR2 SVGIG (reference sequence). The CDR3, as DNA: TGTGCCTGGAGTCGGGACAGGGGTTACGAGCAGTACTTC. It encodes CAWSRDRGYEQYF.

This clone appeared a few times. This chain uses TRBV30 with TRBJ1-3, with D unresolved. The germline V and J ends were trimmed by 2 bases and 4 bases, with 3 bases remaining between them. This CDR3 is 11 amino acids long. Germline V gene sequence: CDR1 GTSNPN, CDR2 SVGIG (reference sequence). The CDR3 DNA is TGTGCCTGGAGTAAAGGAAACACCATATATTTT. Its protein product is CAWSKGNTIYF.

V usage is TRBV27 and J usage is TRBJ2-7; D is possibly TRBD2 (7 bases). V was pared by 0 bases and J by 1 base, with 22 bases between. The CDR3 is 19 amino acids. The V gene's germline CDR1 is MNHEY and CDR2 SMNVEV (reference sequence). CDR3 DNA sequence: TGTGCCAGCAGTTTATCGGGGGGGACACCGTTTATTTTTTCCTACGAGCAGTACTTC. It encodes CASSLSGGTPFIFSYEQYF.